These 27 T cell receptor beta chains were all obtained from the same sample, sequenced in a study of STAT3 mutations in large granular lymphocyte leukemia. Their cognate antigens are unknown. Study observations and caveats: In T-cell large granular lymphocyte leukemia, about half of patients showed multiple immunodominant subclonotypes.

Produced via immunoSEQ multiplex PCR; TCRdb's table is partial and in-frame only. In the table there are tens of thousands of clones, approximately 94% of which are singletons. The specimen was peripheral blood mononuclear cells. The origin of the receptors is a man aged 35 to 55 with T-cell large granular lymphocyte leukemia. Some clones in this sample may be carry-over from other donors' samples.

V is TRBV2 and J is TRBJ2-7; D is unresolved. V was clipped by 2 bases and J by 8 bases, with 7 bases between them. CDR1 and CDR2 from the germline V gene are SNHLY and FYNNEI. CDR3 length: 11 amino acids. The CDR3 coding sequence is TGTGCCAGCAGTGAACAGGAAAAGCAGTACTTC. Protein: CASSEQEKQYF.

The J gene is TRBJ2-2, the V gene TRBV28; 8 positions match TRBD1. Germline trimming cut 11 bases from V and 3 bases from J; bases unmatched to any gene: 8. The CDR3 runs to 14 residues. Germline V CDR1 and CDR2: MDHEN, SYDVKM. CDR3 protein: CALKGTGDTGELFF. The CDR3 coding sequence is TGTGCCCTCAAAGGGACAGGCGACACCGGGGAGCTGTTTTTT.

Note on this clone: The same CDR3 is also encoded by other DNA sequences in this sample. The genes are TRBV12-5 and TRBJ1-2; D remains unclear. The length of the CDR3 is 15 residues. Germline CDR1 and CDR2: LGHNT and FRNRAP. V shed 0 bases and J shed 4 bases, with 12 bases lying between them. The DNA of the CDR3 is TGTGCTAGTGGTTTGGTAGGTAGCCCACTCTATGGCTACACCTTC. It translates to CASGLVGSPLYGYTF.

V is TRBV14 and J is TRBJ1-2; D is unclear. V lost 0 bases, J lost 4 bases, and 6 bases lay in between. Germline V gene lookup returns CDR1 SGHDN and CDR2 FVKESK. This CDR3 has 13 residues. The CDR3 loop is CASSQEIGYGYTF. In DNA form, the CDR3 reads TGTGCCAGCAGCCAAGAAATAGGCTATGGCTACACCTTC.

This clone has only a few counts. The chain has TRBV15 and TRBJ2-7; 7 nucleotides align to TRBD2. After removal of 0 bases from V and 1 base from J, the junction contained 3 bases not matched to a gene. This CDR3 region has 15 residues. Germline values: CDR1 LNHNV, CDR2 YYDKDF (reference sequence). The CDR3 region is CATSRDLAVSYEQYF. The CDR3 nucleotides are TGTGCCACCAGCAGAGACCTAGCGGTGTCCTACGAGCAGTACTTC.

The chain is built from TRBV7-9 and TRBJ2-5; TRBD2 aligns across 7 bases. The J segment lost 7 bases and the V segment lost 3 bases, leaving 14 bases of the junction unmatched. Germline CDR1 and CDR2: SEHNR and FQNEAQ (reference sequence). CDR3 length: 16 amino acids. CDR3 amino acids: CASSLPSGGRAGTQYF. CDR3 sequence (DNA): TGTGCCAGCAGCTTGCCCAGCGGAGGGAGGGCAGGGACCCAGTACTTC.

The chain joins TRBV5-6 to TRBJ2-7; either TRBD1 or TRBD2 may fit D (7 bases each). Germline CDR1 is SGHDT and CDR2 is YYEEEE. V lost 4 bases and J lost 1, with 18 bases in between. The CDR3 contains 16 residues. The CDR3 protein is CASSPRGGSYSYEQYF. The CDR3 DNA reads as TGTGCCAGCAGCCCCAGGGGGGGGAGTTATTCCTACGAGCAGTACTTC.

This clone was seen only a few times. This chain connects TRBV5-1 to TRBJ1-2; TRBD1 agrees at 7 bases. This CDR3 is built from 13 residues. V was clipped by 4 bases and J by 7 bases; unmatched bases: 7. Germline V gene lookup returns CDR1 SGHRS and CDR2 YFSETQ. In nucleotides, the CDR3 is TGCGCCAGCAGCGAAGTACAGGGGCTTGGCTACACCTTC. Protein sequence: CASSEVQGLGYTF.

This rearrangement joins TRBV4-1 to TRBJ2-3, with D tentatively TRBD1 or TRBD2 (6 bases each). CDR3 length: 18 residues. Germline V gene sequence: CDR1 MGHRA, CDR2 YSYEKL. V was pared by 0 bases and J by 0 bases, with 16 bases between. CDR3 nucleotide sequence: TGCGCCAGCAGCCAAGAGGGGGGCAGGGGCCCAAGCACAGATACGCAGTATTTT. It yields the protein CASSQEGGRGPSTDTQYF.

V usage is TRBV6-1 and J usage is TRBJ2-7; the match to TRBD1 covers 8 bases. CDR3 length equals 14 residues. Looked up from germline, CDR1 is MNHNS and CDR2 is SASEGT. J was trimmed by 5 bases and V by 10 bases; bases with no gene match: 13. Written as DNA, the CDR3 is TGTGCCACCCTAATAGGGACAGGCAGTCACGAGCAGTACTTC. Amino acids: CATLIGTGSHEQYF.

This clone was seen only once. The chain combines TRBV14 with TRBJ2-1, with 9 bases identical to TRBD1. The V gene end was trimmed by 1 base and the J gene end by 3 bases; junction bases not matched to a gene: 13. There are 19 residues in the CDR3. CDR1 is SGHDN, CDR2 FVKESK, per germline. Here the CDR3 DNA reads TGTGCCAGCAGCCAAGGCCCCCCCCAGCCGGGACAGGGCTACAATGAGCAGTTCTTC. Translation: CASSQGPPQPGQGYNEQFF.

The chain carries TRBV29-1 and TRBJ1-1; maybe TRBD1 (6 bases). CDR1 is SQVTM and CDR2 is ANQGSEA in the germline V gene. The CDR3 has 14 amino acids. The CDR3 here is CRALMGALSTEAFF. Written as DNA, the CDR3 is TGCAGAGCCCTCATGGGGGCCCTCAGCACTGAAGCTTTCTTT.

The table lists this clone with a count of one. The chain carries TRBV18 and TRBJ1-2; no clear D. The CDR3 is 15 residues long. Looked up from germline, CDR1 is KGHSH and CDR2 is LQKENI. V was cut by 0 bases and J by 7 bases, with 15 bases left in between. The CDR3 DNA reads as TGTGCCAGCTCACCACCCGGCCCACAATTGGGTGGCTACACCTTC. Encoded protein: CASSPPGPQLGGYTF.

This clone appeared once. J is TRBJ2-7 and V is TRBV28, with D unresolved. The CDR3 has 13 residues. Germline V gene lookup returns CDR1 MDHEN and CDR2 SYDVKM. The V end was cut by 3 bases, the J end by 4 bases, with 10 bases between. The CDR3 region is CASSFRITYEQYF. The CDR3 nucleotides read TGTGCCAGCAGTTTCCGGATTACTTACGAGCAGTACTTC.

J is TRBJ1-2 and V is TRBV4-3, with a tentative D call TRBD1 (5 bases). The CDR3 runs to 14 residues. Germline V gene lookup returns CDR1 LGHNA and CDR2 YSLEER. Trimming cost V 1 base and J 10 bases, with 16 bases left between them. In DNA, the CDR3 is TGCGCCAGCAGCCAAGGGGCTGGCACAGGATCCTACACCTTC. It yields the protein CASSQGAGTGSYTF.

The chain is built from TRBV18 and TRBJ2-5; D gene ambiguous. CDR1 and CDR2 from the germline V gene are KGHSH and LQKENI. CDR3 length equals 13 residues. V lost 5 bases and J lost 2, with 9 bases in between. The CDR3 nucleotides are TGTGCCAGCTCATCAACGTCTCAAGAGACCCAGTACTTC. Amino acids: CASSSTSQETQYF.

The chain joins TRBV6-1 to TRBJ1-2, with 8 bases matching TRBD1. This CDR3 spans 15 amino acids. Trimming cost V 3 bases and J 0 bases; bases outside gene matches: 3. Germline loops: CDR1 MNHNS, CDR2 SASEGT. The CDR3 DNA reads as TGTGCCAGCAGTGAGACAGGGGTGGCTAACTATGGCTACACCTTC. Translated: CASSETGVANYGYTF.

The J gene is TRBJ2-2, the V gene TRBV7-7, with D possibly being TRBD2 (8 bases). V was clipped by 5 bases and J by 2 bases, with 18 bases between them. The CDR3 is made up of 17 amino acids. CDR1 is SSHAT and CDR2 is FNYEAQ in the germline V gene (reference sequence). This CDR3 is CASSPRGGTANTGELFF. The CDR3 bases are TGTGCCAGCAGCCCCCGCGGGGGGACAGCCAACACCGGGGAGCTGTTTTTT.

This chain connects TRBV4-3 to TRBJ1-2; D call uncertain. Between the trimmed V and J ends, which lost 0 bases and 5 bases, there was a span of 7 bases. Germline V lookup: CDR1 LGHNA, CDR2 YSLEER. CDR3 length: 13 residues. CDR3 coding DNA: TGCGCCAGCAGCCAAGATTTGGGGTATGGCTACACCTTC. This encodes CASSQDLGYGYTF.

The rearrangement joins TRBV6-1 to TRBJ2-2, with D tentatively TRBD1 or TRBD2 (5 bases each). Trimming removed 6 bases from V and 0 bases from J, with 11 bases in between. This CDR3 has 15 residues. Germline V lookup: CDR1 MNHNS, CDR2 SASEGT. CDR3 in DNA: TGTGCCAGCAGGGGGACGGTGGCGAACACCGGGGAGCTGTTTTTT. Translated, it gives CASRGTVANTGELFF.

The chain uses TRBV5-6 and TRBJ2-1; D unresolved. V lost 2 bases and J lost 1, with 7 bases in between. This CDR3 spans 14 amino acids. CDR1 and CDR2 (germline): SGHDT, YYEEEE. CDR3 coding DNA: TGTGCCAGCAGCTTTTGGGGTTCCTACAATGAGCAGTTCTTC. It codes for CASSFWGSYNEQFF. Looking up the rest from reference TRBV5-6 and TRBJ2-1 gives the full variable domain: DAGVTQSPTHLIKTRGQQVTLRCSPKSGHDTVSWYQQALGQGPQFIFQYYEEEERQRGNFPDRFSGHQFPNYSSELNVNALLLGDSALYLCASSFWGSYNEQFFGPGTRLTVL.

The chain combines TRBV4-3 with TRBJ2-7, with D possibly TRBD2 on 5 matching bases. This CDR3 has 16 amino acids. V was shortened by 0 bases and J by 2 bases, with 14 bases between the two germline ends. Per germline, CDR1 LGHNA and CDR2 YSLEER. CDR3 in amino acids: CASSQDGLGRAYEQYF. CDR3 DNA sequence: TGCGCCAGCAGCCAAGATGGACTTGGCAGAGCCTACGAGCAGTACTTC.

This clone was recorded once. This sequence joins TRBV7-2 and TRBJ1-1, with 9 bases fitting TRBD1. V dropped 5 bases and J dropped 1; count of bases not matched to a gene: 2. The germline V gene has CDR1 SGHTA and CDR2 FQGNSA. The CDR3 consists of 14 residues. CDR3: CASSATGGNTEAFF. CDR3 nucleotides: TGTGCCAGCAGCGCGACAGGGGGGAACACTGAAGCTTTCTTT.

This chain connects TRBV5-1 to TRBJ2-7; 7 nucleotides agree with TRBD1. The germline V gene has CDR1 SGHRS and CDR2 YFSETQ. This CDR3 comprises 17 residues. Trimming removed 2 bases from V and 3 bases from J; junction bases left unmatched: 14. CDR3 DNA: TGCGCCAGCAGCTTCAGGGGGTCGACGGCAGAGTTCTACGAGCAGTACTTC. Translation: CASSFRGSTAEFYEQYF.

The chain carries TRBV13 and TRBJ2-7; unclear D gene. Trimming stripped 3 bases from V and 5 bases from J, with 11 bases between. The CDR3 totals 13 residues. Germline V gene data show CDR1 as PRHDT and CDR2 as FYEKMQ (reference sequence). The CDR3 sequence: CASSFPFGHEQYF. DNA of the CDR3: TGTGCCAGCAGCTTCCCTTTTGGCCACGAGCAGTACTTC.

V gene TRBV5-4 combines with J gene TRBJ1-3; TRBD1 matches 7 bases. There are 15 residues in the CDR3. From germline, CDR1 is SGHNT and CDR2 YYREEE (reference sequence). The V and J ends lost 4 bases and 2 bases, in that order; junction bases with no gene match: 6. CDR3 DNA: TGTGCCAGCAGCCCAGGGGGGGTTCCTGGAAACACCATATATTTT. Protein sequence: CASSPGGVPGNTIYF.

On this clone itself: Other nucleotide sequences in the sample specify the same CDR3. The rearrangement uses TRBV18 and TRBJ2-5; D is unresolved. The V gene lost 6 bases and the J gene lost 1 base, with 3 bases spanning the gap. Germline values: CDR1 KGHSH, CDR2 LQKENI. The CDR3 is made up of 11 amino acids. CDR3 loop: CASSPQETQYF. CDR3 DNA sequence: TGTGCCAGCTCCCCCCAAGAGACCCAGTACTTC.